A selection of T cell receptor beta chains follows, all from one sample in a study of cytotoxic CD8 clonotypes in ibrutinib-treated CLL. The assay was immunoSEQ multiplex PCR, and TCRdb's table has in-frame clones only and misses some. The sample yields approximately 5,500 clones, more than 60% seen once. The sample was PBMCs, taken before ibrutinib treatment. Source of these receptors: a human donor with chronic lymphocytic leukemia. The CDR3 runs from the conserved cysteine through the conserved F or W. D genes are given only for firm matches. Size is stated for part of the rows, as once, few or many counts, or as a class when the clone is expanded.

TRBV2,-,TRBJ2-5,-,17,CASILSGIAAYKETQYF,TGTGCCAGCATCTTATCGGGAATAGCGGCCTACAAAGAGACCCAGTACTTC
TRBV10-3,TRBD1,TRBJ2-2,-,13,CAGGTLNTGELFF,TGTGCAGGGGGCACCCTGAACACCGGGGAGCTGTTTTTT
TRBV11-2,-,TRBJ1-1,few,14,CASSFGLTNTEAFF,TGTGCCAGCAGCTTTGGTCTGACGAACACTGAAGCTTTCTTT
TRBV7-9,-,TRBJ1-4,-,15,CASSPEDRLNEKLFF,TGTGCCAGCAGCCCAGAGGACAGACTTAATGAAAAACTGTTTTTT
TRBV7-9,TRBD1,TRBJ2-3,-,14,CASSRGQSADTQYF,TGTGCCAGCAGCCGGGGACAGAGCGCAGATACGCAGTATTTT
TRBV30,TRBD1,TRBJ2-1,-,15,CAWRTGDRGKNEQFF,TGTGCCTGGAGAACCGGGGACAGGGGAAAGAATGAGCAGTTCTTC
TRBV2,TRBD1,TRBJ2-6,-,16,CASSEQGARGANVLTF,TGTGCCAGCAGTGAACAGGGGGCGCGTGGGGCCAACGTCCTGACTTTC
TRBV2,-,TRBJ2-7,-,12,CASSRASYEQYF,TGTGCCAGCAGCCGCGCCAGCTACGAGCAGTACTTC
TRBV27,-,TRBJ1-4,-,14,CASSLTPQREKLFF,TGTGCCAGCAGTTTGACCCCGCAGAGGGAAAAACTGTTTTTT
TRBV9,-,TRBJ1-3,-,16,CASSVARQGSGNTIYF,TGTGCCAGCAGCGTAGCTCGCCAGGGGAGTGGAAACACCATATATTTT
TRBV19,-,TRBJ2-1,-,14,CASSKQGGYNEQFF,TGTGCCAGTAGTAAGCAGGGGGGGTACAATGAGCAGTTCTTC
TRBV2,-,TRBJ1-4,-,14,CASRRSGQSEKLFF,TGTGCCAGCAGGAGATCGGGACAAAGTGAAAAACTGTTTTTT
TRBV5-1,-,TRBJ1-1,-,15,CASSLAGNMNTEAFF,TGCGCCAGCAGCTTGGCAGGCAACATGAACACTGAAGCTTTCTTT
TRBV18,-,TRBJ2-5,-,13,CASSTGSGETQYF,TGTGCCAGCTCTACAGGGTCAGGGGAGACCCAGTACTTC
TRBV5-1,TRBD1,TRBJ2-3,few,14,CASHPGQITDTQYF,TGCGCCAGCCACCCGGGACAGATAACAGATACGCAGTATTTT
TRBV18,TRBD1,TRBJ2-7,-,14,CASSPDRGGYEQYF,TGTGCCAGCTCACCAGACAGGGGCGGCTACGAGCAGTACTTC
TRBV21-1,-,TRBJ2-7,-,14,CASNYAGSSYEQYF,TGTGCCAGCAACTATGCGGGGAGCTCCTACGAGCAGTACTTC
TRBV7-9,-,TRBJ1-5,-,15,CASSLTADSNQPQHF,TGTGCCAGCAGCTTAACGGCAGATAGCAATCAGCCCCAGCATTTT
TRBV4-1,TRBD2,TRBJ2-3,-,20,CASSQDFFSGGTGYKDTQYF,TGCGCCAGCAGCCAAGATTTTTTTAGCGGGGGCACAGGGTACAAAGATACGCAGTATTTT
TRBV5-4,TRBD2,TRBJ2-1,-,15,CASSTLAGANNEQFF,TGTGCCAGCAGCACCTTAGCGGGGGCCAACAATGAGCAGTTCTTC
TRBV2,-,TRBJ2-5,few,13,CASSVNREETQYF,TGTGCCAGCAGTGTCAACAGAGAAGAGACCCAGTACTTC
TRBV7-9,TRBD1,TRBJ1-2,-,16,CASSLREDRGLYGYTF,TGTGCCAGCAGCTTAAGGGAAGACAGGGGGCTATATGGCTACACCTTC
TRBV11-2,-,TRBJ1-1,medium-sized,12,CASRPGGTQAFF,TGTGCCAGCAGACCCGGGGGGACTCAAGCTTTCTTT
TRBV4-2,-,TRBJ2-3,few,14,CASSQGSGSLVQYF,TGTGCCAGCAGCCAGGGGTCGGGATCCCTGGTGCAGTATTTT
TRBV5-4,TRBD2,TRBJ2-7,few,14,CASSLEAGVYEQYF,TGTGCCAGCAGCTTGGAAGCGGGGGTCTACGAGCAGTACTTC
TRBV14,TRBD1,TRBJ2-7,-,15,CASSRVGTGGYEQYF,TGTGCCAGCAGCCGAGTTGGGACAGGCGGTTACGAGCAGTACTTC
TRBV4-1,-,TRBJ2-5,few,15,CASSQEPGAKETQYF,TGCGCCAGCAGCCAAGAACCGGGGGCGAAAGAGACCCAGTACTTC
TRBV6-5,TRBD2,TRBJ2-5,-,16,CASSYSGGGILGTQYF,TGTGCCAGCAGTTACTCGGGCGGGGGGATTCTTGGGACCCAGTACTTC
TRBV9,-,TRBJ2-1,-,16,CASSPDGKSSYNEQFF,TGTGCCAGCAGCCCCGACGGGAAAAGCTCCTACAATGAGCAGTTCTTC
TRBV15,-,TRBJ1-2,-,16,CATSSPGTPHNYGYTF,TGTGCCACCAGCTCCCCCGGGACCCCGCACAACTATGGCTACACCTTC